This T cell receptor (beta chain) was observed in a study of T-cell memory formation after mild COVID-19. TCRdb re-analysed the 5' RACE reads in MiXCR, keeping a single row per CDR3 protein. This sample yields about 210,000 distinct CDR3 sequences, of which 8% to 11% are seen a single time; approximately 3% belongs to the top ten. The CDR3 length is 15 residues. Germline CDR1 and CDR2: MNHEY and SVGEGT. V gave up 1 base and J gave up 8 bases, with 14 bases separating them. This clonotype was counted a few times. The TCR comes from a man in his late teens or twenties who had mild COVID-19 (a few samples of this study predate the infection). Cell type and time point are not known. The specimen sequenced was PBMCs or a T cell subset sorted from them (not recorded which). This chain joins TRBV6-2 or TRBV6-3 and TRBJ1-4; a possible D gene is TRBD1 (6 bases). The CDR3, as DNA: TGTGCCAGCAGTTACTTCGGGACACCGAAGGAAAAACTGTTTTTT. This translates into CASSYFGTPKEKLFF.